This TCR beta chain was sequenced during a study of T cells in Graves' hyperthyroidism and ophthalmopathy. From roughly 9.2 ml of fresh peripheral blood, PBMCs were isolated. This clonotype occurred many times. The CDR3 totals 13 residues. V was shortened by 3 bases and J by 13 bases, with 16 bases between the two germline ends. Amplified regions were TCR beta CDR3 sequences from RNA transcripts. HTBI primers were the set used in a first-round RT-PCR of the TCR CDR3. From the multiplex PCR reads, TCRdb called clonotypes with MiXCR, one entry per CDR3 protein. The table has approximately 28,000 distinct CDR3 sequences, around 40% seen once; the top ten hold about a tenth.

Source material: blood. The sequence derives from a woman aged 30 to 39 with Graves' hyperthyroidism. The chain uses TRBV12-3 or TRBV12-4 and TRBJ1-5; D unresolved. The CDR3 DNA is TGTGCCAGCAGTTTTCCCCCGGGTGTGCGACAGCATTTT. Protein: CASSFPPGVRQHF.